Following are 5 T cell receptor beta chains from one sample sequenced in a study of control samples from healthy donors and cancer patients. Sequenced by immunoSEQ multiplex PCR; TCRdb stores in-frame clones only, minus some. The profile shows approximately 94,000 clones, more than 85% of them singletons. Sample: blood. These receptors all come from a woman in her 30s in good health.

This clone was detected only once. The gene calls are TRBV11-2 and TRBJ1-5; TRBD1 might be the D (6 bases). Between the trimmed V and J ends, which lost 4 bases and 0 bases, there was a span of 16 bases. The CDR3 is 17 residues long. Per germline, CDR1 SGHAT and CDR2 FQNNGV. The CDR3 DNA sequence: TGTGCCAGCAGCTCTGGCGGGGGGCGGTATAGCAATCAGCCCCAGCATTTT. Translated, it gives CASSSGGGRYSNQPQHF.

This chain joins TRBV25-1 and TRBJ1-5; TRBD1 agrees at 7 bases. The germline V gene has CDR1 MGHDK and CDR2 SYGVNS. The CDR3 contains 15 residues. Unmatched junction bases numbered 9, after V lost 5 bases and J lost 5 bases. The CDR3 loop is CASSPRAGGHQPQHF. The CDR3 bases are TGTGCCAGCAGTCCAAGGGCAGGGGGGCATCAGCCCCAGCATTTT.

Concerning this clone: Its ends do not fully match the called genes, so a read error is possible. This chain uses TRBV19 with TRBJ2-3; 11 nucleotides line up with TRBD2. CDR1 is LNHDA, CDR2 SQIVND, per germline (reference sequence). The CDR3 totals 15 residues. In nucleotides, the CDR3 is TGTGCCAGTAGGATAGCGGGGGGGCCCGCAGATACGCAGTATTTT. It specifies CASRIAGGPADTQYF.

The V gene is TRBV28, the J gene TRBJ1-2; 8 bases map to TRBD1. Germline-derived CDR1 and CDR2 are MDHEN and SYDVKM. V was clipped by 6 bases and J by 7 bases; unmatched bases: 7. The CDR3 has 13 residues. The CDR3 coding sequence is TGTGCCAGCAGCGGGACAGGCCAGGGTGGCTACACCTTC. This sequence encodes CASSGTGQGGYTF.

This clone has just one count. The DNA for the CDR3 is TGTGCCAGCAGCCCGACCCGACAGGGGTGGACTGAAGCTTTCTTT. Its translation is CASSPTRQGWTEAFF. This chain links TRBV3-1 (or the pseudogene TRBV3-2) with TRBJ1-1; 8 nucleotides align to TRBD1. The germline gives CDR1 LGHDT, CDR2 YNNKEL (reference sequence). This CDR3 has 15 residues. V dropped 4 bases and J dropped 5; count of bases not matched to a gene: 9.